The following is a TCR beta chain sequence with its context. Its target is not known. Sequencing was performed with immunoSEQ multiplex PCR; in TCRdb, only in-frame clones are kept and a portion is missing. This sample has some 2,500,000 clones, with about 90% found just once. This record comes from a study of shared clonotypes between healthy human individuals. As for the study in general: Per donor, three plates held CD4 naive cells, three held CD4 memory, two held CD8 naive and one held CD8 memory.

The V end lost 0 bases, the J end lost 2 bases, and 9 bases lay between the germline ends. Germline-derived CDR1 and CDR2 are SGHVS and FNYEAQ. This CDR3 spans 15 amino acids. General study points: Blood alone was sampled, and tissue repertoires likely differ.

Donors comprised only Caucasian adults living in Nashville, Tennessee. This sequence joins TRBV7-6 and TRBJ2-3; tentative D call: TRBD2 (6 bases). Sequencing input: naive CD4+ T cells from PBMCs. The subset: CD45RA+ positively selected. The clonotype originates from a man younger than 35 in good health. Some clones in this sample may be carry-over from other donors' samples. CDR3 protein: CASSLAIADTDTQYF. The CDR3 DNA is TGTGCCAGCAGCTTAGCGATAGCGGACACAGATACGCAGTATTTT.